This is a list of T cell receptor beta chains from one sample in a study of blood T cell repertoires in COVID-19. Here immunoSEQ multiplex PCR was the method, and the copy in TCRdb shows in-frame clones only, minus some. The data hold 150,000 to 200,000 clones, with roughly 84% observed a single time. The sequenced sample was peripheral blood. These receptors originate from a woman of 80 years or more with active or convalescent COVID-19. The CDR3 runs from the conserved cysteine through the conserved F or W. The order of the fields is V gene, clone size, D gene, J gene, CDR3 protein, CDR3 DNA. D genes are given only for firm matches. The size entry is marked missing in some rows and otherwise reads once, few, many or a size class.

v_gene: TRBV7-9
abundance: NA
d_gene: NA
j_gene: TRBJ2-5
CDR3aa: CASSLDGGETQYF
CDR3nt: TGTGCCAGCAGCCTCGACGGCGGGGAGACCCAGTACTTC

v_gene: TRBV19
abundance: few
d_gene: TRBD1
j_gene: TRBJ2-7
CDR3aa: CASKGQGPYEQYF
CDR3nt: TGTGCCAGTAAAGGACAGGGTCCCTACGAGCAGTACTTC

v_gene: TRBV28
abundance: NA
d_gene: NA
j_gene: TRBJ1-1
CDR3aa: CASSLSQGGWTEAFF
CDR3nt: TGTGCCAGCAGTTTGTCTCAGGGAGGGTGGACTGAAGCTTTCTTT

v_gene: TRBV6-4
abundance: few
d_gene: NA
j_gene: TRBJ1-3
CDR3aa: CASSATPWGDTIYF
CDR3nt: TGTGCCAGCAGTGCAACTCCGTGGGGGGACACCATATATTTT

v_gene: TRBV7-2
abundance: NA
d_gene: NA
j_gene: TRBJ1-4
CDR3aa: CASSAPGHSNEKLFF
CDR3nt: TGTGCCAGCAGCGCCCCGGGACACTCTAATGAAAAACTGTTTTTT

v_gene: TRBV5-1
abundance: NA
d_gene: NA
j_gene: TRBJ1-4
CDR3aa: CASSKGAANEKLFF
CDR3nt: TGCGCCAGCAGTAAAGGGGCGGCTAATGAAAAACTGTTTTTT

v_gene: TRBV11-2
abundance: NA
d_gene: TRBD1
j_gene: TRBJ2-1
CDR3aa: CASSPRTGGWDEQFF
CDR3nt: TGTGCCAGCAGCCCTCGGACAGGGGGCTGGGATGAGCAGTTCTTC

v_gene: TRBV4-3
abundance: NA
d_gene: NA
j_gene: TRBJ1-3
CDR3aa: CASSQEGPRNTIYF
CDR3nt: TGCGCCAGCAGCCAAGAGGGGCCACGAAACACCATATATTTT

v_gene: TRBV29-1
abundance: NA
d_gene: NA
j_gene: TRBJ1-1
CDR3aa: CSVSVVNTEAFF
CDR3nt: TGCAGCGTTTCCGTCGTGAACACTGAAGCTTTCTTT

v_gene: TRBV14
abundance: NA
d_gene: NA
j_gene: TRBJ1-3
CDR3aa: CASKSRISGNTIYF
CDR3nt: TGTGCCAGCAAGTCCAGAATCTCTGGAAACACCATATATTTT

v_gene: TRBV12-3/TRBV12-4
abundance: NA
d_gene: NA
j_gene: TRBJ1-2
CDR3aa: CASSFGEGYTF
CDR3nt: TGTGCCAGCAGTTTCGGAGAAGGCTACACCTTC

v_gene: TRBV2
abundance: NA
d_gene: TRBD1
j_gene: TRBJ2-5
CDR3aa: CAGTGTGGGGETQYF
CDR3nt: TGTGCCGGGACCGGGACAGGGGGCGGAGGGGAGACCCAGTACTTC

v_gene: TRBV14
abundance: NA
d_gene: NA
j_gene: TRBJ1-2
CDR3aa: CASSQDRGGRSGYTF
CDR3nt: TGTGCCAGCAGCCAAGATAGGGGGGGCAGGTCTGGCTACACCTTC

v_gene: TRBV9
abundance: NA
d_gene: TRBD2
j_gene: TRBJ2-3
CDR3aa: CASSLRLAGGEDTQYF
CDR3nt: TGTGCCAGCAGCTTGAGACTAGCGGGGGGGGAAGATACGCAGTATTTT

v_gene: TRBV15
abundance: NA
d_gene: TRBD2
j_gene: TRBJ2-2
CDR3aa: CATSRELAGANTGELFF
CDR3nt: TGTGCCACCAGCAGAGAGCTAGCGGGCGCGAACACCGGGGAGCTGTTTTTT

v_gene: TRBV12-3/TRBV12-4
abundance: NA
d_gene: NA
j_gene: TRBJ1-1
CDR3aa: CASSLGVTEAFF
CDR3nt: TGTGCCAGCAGCCTAGGGGTGACTGAAGCTTTCTTT

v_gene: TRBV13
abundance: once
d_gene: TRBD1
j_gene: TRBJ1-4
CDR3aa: CASSTGQGPEEKLFF
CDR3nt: TGTGCCAGCAGCACCGGACAGGGGCCTGAGGAAAAACTGTTTTTT

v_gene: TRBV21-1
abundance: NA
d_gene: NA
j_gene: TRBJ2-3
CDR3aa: CASSKTGSTDTQYF
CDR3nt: TGTGCCAGCAGCAAAACAGGGTCCACAGATACGCAGTATTTT

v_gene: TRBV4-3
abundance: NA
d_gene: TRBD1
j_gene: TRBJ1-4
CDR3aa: CASSQDRDRGRRKLFF
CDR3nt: TGCGCCAGCAGCCAAGATAGGGACAGGGGGCGTAGAAAACTGTTTTTT

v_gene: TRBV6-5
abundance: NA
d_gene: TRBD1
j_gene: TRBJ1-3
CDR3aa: CASTEDRVKGNTIYF
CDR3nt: TGTGCCAGCACGGAGGACAGGGTTAAAGGAAACACCATATATTTT

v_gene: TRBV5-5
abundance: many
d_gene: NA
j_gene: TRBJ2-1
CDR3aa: CASSWASLNEQFF
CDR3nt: TGTGCCAGCAGCTGGGCGTCCCTCAATGAGCAGTTCTTC

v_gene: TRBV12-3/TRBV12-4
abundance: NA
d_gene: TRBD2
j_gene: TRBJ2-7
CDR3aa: CASTFRLASEQYF
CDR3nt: TGTGCCAGCACCTTTAGACTAGCGAGCGAGCAGTACTTC

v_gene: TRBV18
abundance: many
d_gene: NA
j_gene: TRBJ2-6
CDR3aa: CASSPGGANVLTF
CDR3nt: TGTGCCAGCTCACCAGGCGGGGCCAACGTCCTGACTTTC

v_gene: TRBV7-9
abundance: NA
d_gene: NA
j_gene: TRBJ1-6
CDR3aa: CASSADWIFENSPLHF
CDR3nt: TGTGCCAGCAGCGCGGACTGGATCTTTGAGAATTCACCCCTCCACTTT

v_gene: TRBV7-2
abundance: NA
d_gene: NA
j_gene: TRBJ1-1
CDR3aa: CASSAQGLAEAFF
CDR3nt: TGTGCCAGCAGCGCCCAGGGTCTCGCTGAAGCTTTCTTT

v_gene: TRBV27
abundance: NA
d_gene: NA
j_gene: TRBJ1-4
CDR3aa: CASSVRINEKLFF
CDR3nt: TGTGCCAGCAGTGTCAGGATTAATGAAAAACTGTTTTTT

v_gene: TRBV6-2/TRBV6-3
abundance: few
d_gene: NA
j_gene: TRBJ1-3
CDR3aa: CASSYSETSSGNTIYF
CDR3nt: TGTGCCAGCAGTTACTCTGAAACGAGCTCTGGAAACACCATATATTTT

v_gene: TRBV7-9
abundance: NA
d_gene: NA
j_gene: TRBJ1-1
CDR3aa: CASSDRDNEAFF
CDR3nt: TGTGCCAGCAGCGACCGGGACAATGAAGCTTTCTTT

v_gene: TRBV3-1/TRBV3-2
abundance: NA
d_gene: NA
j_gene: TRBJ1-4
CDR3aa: CASSQDVLEINGEKLFF
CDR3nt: TGTGCCAGCAGCCAAGATGTATTAGAAATAAACGGGGAAAAACTGTTTTTT

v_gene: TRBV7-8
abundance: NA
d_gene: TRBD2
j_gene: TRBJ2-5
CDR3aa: CASSPSWGRESGQETQYF
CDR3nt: TGTGCCAGCAGCCCATCCTGGGGGAGGGAGAGCGGCCAAGAGACCCAGTACTTC

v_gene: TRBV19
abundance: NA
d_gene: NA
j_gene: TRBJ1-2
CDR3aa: CASSMGTAETGGYTF
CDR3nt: TGTGCCAGTAGTATGGGAACGGCAGAAACAGGTGGCTACACCTTC

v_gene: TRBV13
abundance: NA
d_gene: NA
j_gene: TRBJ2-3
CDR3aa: CASSSSRFGTDTQYF
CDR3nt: TGTGCCAGCAGCTCTTCTAGATTTGGCACAGATACGCAGTATTTT

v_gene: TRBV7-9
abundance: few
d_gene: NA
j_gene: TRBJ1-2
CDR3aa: CASSLGGANYGYTF
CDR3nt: TGTGCCAGCAGCTTGGGAGGGGCCAACTATGGCTACACCTTC

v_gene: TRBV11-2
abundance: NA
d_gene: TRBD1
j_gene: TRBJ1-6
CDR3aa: CASSFTGGSSYNSPLHF
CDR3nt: TGTGCCAGCAGCTTTACAGGGGGCTCCTCCTATAATTCACCCCTCCACTTT

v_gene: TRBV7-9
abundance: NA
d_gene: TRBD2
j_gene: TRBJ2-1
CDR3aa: CASSLGTSSKGEQFF
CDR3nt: TGTGCCAGCAGCTTAGGGACTAGTTCCAAAGGTGAGCAGTTCTTC

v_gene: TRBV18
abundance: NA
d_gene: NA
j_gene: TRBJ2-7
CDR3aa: CASSPLFNSYEQYF
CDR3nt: TGTGCCAGCTCACCATTATTTAACTCCTACGAGCAGTACTTC

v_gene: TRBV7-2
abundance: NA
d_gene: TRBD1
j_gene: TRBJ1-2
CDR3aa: CASSLDRGRGYTF
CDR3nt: TGTGCCAGCAGCTTAGATAGGGGGCGAGGCTACACCTTC

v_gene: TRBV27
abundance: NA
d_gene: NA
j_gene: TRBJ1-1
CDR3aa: CASSGGGSLRIEAFF
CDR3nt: TGTGCCAGCAGCGGGGGGGGATCCCTCAGGATCGAAGCTTTCTTT

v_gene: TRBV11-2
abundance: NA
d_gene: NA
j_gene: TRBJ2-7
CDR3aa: CASSFSAGSGEQYF
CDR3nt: TGTGCCAGCAGCTTCTCCGCCGGGAGTGGCGAGCAGTACTTC

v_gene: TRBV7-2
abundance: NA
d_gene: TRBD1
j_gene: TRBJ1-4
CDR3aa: CASSRVGSTGVEKLFF
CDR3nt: TGTGCCAGCAGCCGGGTGGGGTCGACAGGGGTCGAAAAACTGTTTTTT

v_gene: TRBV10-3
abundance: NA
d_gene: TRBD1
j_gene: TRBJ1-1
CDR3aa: CAITLGQGATEAFF
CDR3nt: TGTGCCATCACTTTGGGACAGGGGGCCACTGAAGCTTTCTTT

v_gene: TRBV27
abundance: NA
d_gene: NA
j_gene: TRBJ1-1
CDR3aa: CASKRGVAEAFF
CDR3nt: TGTGCCTCAAAACGGGGGGTCGCTGAAGCTTTCTTT

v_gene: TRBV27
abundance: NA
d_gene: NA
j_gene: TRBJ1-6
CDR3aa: CASSSGRGYNSPLHF
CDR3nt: TGTGCCAGCAGTTCGGGGAGGGGCTATAATTCACCCCTCCACTTT

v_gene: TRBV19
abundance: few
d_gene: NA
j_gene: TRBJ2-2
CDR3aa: CASSIGGATGELFF
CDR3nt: TGTGCCAGTAGTATAGGAGGAGCGACCGGGGAGCTGTTTTTT

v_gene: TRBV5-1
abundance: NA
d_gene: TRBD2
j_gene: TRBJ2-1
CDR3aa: CASSKTSGGALDEQFF
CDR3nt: TGCGCCAGCAGCAAGACTAGCGGGGGGGCCCTGGATGAGCAGTTCTTC

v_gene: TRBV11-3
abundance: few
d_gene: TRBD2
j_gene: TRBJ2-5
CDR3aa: CASSPLAGGPYETQYF
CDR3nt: TGTGCCAGCAGCCCCCTAGCGGGGGGGCCATATGAGACCCAGTACTTC

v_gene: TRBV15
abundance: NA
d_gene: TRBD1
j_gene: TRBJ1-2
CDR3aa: CATSRGGPGTGNGYTF
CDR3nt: TGTGCCACCAGCAGAGGAGGACCCGGGACAGGGAATGGCTACACCTTC

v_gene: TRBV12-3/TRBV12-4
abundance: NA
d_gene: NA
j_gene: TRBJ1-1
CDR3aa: CASTRNTEAFF
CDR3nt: TGTGCCAGCACGAGGAACACTGAAGCTTTCTTT

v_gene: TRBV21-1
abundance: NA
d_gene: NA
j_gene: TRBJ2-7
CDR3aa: CASSLAASYEQYF
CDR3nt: TGTGCCAGCAGCCTAGCGGCCTCCTACGAGCAGTACTTC

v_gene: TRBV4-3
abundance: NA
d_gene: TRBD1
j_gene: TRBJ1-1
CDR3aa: CASSQDRKQGALGGAFF
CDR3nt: TGCGCCAGCAGCCAAGACCGAAAACAGGGGGCCCTGGGGGGAGCTTTCTTT

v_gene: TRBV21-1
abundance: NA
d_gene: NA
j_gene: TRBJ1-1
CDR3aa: CASSGRDLNTEAFF
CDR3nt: TGTGCCAGCAGCGGCAGGGATCTGAACACTGAAGCTTTCTTT

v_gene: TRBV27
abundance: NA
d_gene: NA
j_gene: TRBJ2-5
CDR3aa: CASRLGQQETQYF
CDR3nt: TGTGCCAGCAGACTAGGGCAGCAAGAGACCCAGTACTTC

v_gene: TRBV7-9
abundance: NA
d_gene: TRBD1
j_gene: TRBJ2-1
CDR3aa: CASSLAKGGPEGGQFF
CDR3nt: TGTGCCAGCAGCTTAGCGAAAGGGGGCCCCGAGGGTGGGCAGTTCTTC

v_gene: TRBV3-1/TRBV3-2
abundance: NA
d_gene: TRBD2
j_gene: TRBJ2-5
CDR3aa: CASSLLAGGYQETQYF
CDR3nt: TGTGCCAGCAGCCTATTAGCGGGGGGGTACCAAGAGACCCAGTACTTC